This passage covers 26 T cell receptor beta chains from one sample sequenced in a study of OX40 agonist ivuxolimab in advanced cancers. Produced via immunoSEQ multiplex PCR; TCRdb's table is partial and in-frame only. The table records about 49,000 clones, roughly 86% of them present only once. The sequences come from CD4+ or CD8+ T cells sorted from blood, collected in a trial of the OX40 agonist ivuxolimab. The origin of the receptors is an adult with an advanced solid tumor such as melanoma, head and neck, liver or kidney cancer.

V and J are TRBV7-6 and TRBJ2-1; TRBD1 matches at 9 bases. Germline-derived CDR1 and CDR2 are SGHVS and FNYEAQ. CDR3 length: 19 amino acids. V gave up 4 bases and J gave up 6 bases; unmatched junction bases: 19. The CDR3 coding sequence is TGTGCCAGCAGCTCCCGAGACAGGGGGGCAATAGGACTTGCCAATGAGCAGTTCTTC. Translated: CASSSRDRGAIGLANEQFF.

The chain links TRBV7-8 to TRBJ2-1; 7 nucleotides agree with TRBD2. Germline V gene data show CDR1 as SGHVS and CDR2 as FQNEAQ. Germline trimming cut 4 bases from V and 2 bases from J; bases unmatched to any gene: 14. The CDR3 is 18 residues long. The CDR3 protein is CASSSRGGGSPTYNEQFF. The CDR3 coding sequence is TGTGCCAGCAGCTCCCGGGGAGGCGGGAGCCCGACCTACAATGAGCAGTTCTTC.

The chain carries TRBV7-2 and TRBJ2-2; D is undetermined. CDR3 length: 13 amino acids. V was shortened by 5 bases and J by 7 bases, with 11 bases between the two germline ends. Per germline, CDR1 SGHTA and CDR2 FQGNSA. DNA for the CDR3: TGTGCCAGCAGCCCCCGGGCTGACGGGGAGCTGTTTTTT. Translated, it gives CASSPRADGELFF.

CDR3 in amino acids: CASTPGSPYEQYF. The CDR3 DNA reads as TGTGCCAGCACCCCGGGGAGCCCCTACGAGCAGTACTTC. This chain links TRBV6-5 with TRBJ2-7; tentative D call: TRBD2 (5 bases). This CDR3 spans 13 amino acids. The V gene's germline CDR1 is MNHEY and CDR2 SVGAGI. V gave up 7 bases and J gave up 2 bases, with 12 bases separating them.

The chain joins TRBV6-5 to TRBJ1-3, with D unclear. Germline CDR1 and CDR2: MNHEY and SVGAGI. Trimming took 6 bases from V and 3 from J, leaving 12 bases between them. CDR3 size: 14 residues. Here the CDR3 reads CASSRTRVGNTIYF. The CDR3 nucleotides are TGTGCCAGCAGCCGCACCCGAGTTGGAAACACCATATATTTT.

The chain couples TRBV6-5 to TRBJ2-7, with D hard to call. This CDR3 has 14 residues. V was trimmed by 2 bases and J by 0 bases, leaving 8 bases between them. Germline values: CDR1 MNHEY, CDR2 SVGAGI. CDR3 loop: CASSYEPYSYEQYF. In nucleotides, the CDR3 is TGTGCCAGCAGTTACGAACCCTACTCCTACGAGCAGTACTTC.

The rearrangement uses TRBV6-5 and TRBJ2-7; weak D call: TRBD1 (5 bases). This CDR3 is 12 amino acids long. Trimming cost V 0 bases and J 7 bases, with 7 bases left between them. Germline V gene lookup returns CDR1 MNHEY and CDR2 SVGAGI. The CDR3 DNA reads TGTGCCAGCAGTTACTCGTCAGGGGAGCAGTACTTC. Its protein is CASSYSSGEQYF.

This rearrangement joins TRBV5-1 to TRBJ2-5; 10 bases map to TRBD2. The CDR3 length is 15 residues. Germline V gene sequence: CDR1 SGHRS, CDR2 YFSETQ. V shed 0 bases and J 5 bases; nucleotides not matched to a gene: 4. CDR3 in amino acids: CASSLGAGGIETQYF. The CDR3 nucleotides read TGCGCCAGCAGCTTGGGAGCGGGAGGGATTGAGACCCAGTACTTC.

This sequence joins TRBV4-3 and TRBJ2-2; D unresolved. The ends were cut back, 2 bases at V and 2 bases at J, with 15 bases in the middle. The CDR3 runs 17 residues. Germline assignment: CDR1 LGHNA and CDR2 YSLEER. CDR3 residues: CASSQSAWTENTGELFF. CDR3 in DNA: TGCGCCAGCAGCCAATCTGCTTGGACGGAAAACACCGGGGAGCTGTTTTTT.

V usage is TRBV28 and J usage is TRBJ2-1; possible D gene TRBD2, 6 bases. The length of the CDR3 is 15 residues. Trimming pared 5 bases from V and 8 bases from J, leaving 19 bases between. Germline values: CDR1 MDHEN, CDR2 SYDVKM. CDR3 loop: CASSRGMTHTYEQFF. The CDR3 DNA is TGTGCCAGCAGTCGCGGGATGACCCATACCTATGAGCAGTTCTTC.

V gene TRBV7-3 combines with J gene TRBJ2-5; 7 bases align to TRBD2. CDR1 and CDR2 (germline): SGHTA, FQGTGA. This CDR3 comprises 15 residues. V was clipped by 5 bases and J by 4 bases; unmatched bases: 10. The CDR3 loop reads CASSVTAGRRETQYF. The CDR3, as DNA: TGTGCCAGCAGCGTCACTGCCGGGAGGCGAGAGACCCAGTACTTC.

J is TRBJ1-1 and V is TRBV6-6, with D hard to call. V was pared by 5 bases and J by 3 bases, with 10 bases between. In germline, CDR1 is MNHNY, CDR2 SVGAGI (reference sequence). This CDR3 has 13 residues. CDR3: CASSIAIYTEAFF. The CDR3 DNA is TGTGCCAGCAGTATAGCCATATACACTGAAGCTTTCTTT.

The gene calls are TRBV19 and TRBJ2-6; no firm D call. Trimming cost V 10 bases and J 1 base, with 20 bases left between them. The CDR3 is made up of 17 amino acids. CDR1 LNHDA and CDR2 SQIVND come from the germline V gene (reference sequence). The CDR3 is CAKTTIRSYSGANVLTF. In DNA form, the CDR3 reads TGTGCCAAGACGACGATCCGATCCTATTCTGGGGCCAACGTCCTGACTTTC.

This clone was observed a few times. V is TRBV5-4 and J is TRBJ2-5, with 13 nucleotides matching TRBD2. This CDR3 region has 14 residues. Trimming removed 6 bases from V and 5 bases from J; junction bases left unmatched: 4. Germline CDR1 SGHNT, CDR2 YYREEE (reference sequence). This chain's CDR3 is CASTWTSGSETQYF. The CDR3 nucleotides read TGTGCCAGCACATGGACTAGCGGGAGTGAGACCCAGTACTTC. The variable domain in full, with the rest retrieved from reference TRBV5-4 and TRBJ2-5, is ETGVTQSPTHLIKTRGQQVTLRCSSQSGHNTVSWYQQALGQGPQFIFQYYREEENGRGNFPPRFSGLQFPNYSSELNVNALELDDSALYLCASTWTSGSETQYFGPGTRLLVL.

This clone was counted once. CDR3 coding DNA: TGTGCCAGCACCCCCCTAAGAGTGGGTCGGAATTCACCCCTCCACTTT. Translation gives CASTPLRVGRNSPLHF. The V call is TRBV6-4, the J call TRBJ1-6; no definite D call. Trimming pared 7 bases from V and 7 bases from J, leaving 20 bases between. The V gene's germline CDR1 is MRHNA and CDR2 SNTAGT. The CDR3 contains 16 residues.

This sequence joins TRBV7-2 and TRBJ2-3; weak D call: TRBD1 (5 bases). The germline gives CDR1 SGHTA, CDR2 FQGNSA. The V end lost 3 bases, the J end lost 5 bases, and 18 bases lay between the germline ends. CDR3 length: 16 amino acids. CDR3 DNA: TGTGCCAGCAGCTTCCTCGGGTCTCAGGGTGAAGATACGCAGTATTTT. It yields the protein CASSFLGSQGEDTQYF.

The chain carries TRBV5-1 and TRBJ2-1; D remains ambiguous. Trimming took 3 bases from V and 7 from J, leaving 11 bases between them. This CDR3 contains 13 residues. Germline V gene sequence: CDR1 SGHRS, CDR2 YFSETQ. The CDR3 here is CASSSGYWNEQFF. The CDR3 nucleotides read TGCGCCAGCAGCTCGGGTTACTGGAATGAGCAGTTCTTC.

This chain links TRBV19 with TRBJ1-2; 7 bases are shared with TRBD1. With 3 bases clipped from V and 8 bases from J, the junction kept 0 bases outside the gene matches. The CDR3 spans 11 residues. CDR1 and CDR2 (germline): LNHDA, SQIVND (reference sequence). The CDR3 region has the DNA TGTGCCAGTAGTATGGACAGGGGCTACACCTTC. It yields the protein CASSMDRGYTF.

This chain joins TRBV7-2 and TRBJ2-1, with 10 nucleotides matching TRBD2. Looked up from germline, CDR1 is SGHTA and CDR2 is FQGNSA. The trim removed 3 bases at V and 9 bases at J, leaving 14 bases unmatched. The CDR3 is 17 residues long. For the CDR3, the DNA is TGTGCCAGCAGCTTGGGTCTAGCGGGAGCTCACCCCCCTGAGCAGTTCTTC. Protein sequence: CASSLGLAGAHPPEQFF.

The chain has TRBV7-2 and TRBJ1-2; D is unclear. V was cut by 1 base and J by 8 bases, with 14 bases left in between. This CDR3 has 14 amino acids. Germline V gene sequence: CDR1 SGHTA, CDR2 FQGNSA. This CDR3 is CASSLVLVTRGYTF. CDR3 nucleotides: TGTGCCAGCAGCTTAGTCTTGGTGACGCGGGGCTACACCTTC.

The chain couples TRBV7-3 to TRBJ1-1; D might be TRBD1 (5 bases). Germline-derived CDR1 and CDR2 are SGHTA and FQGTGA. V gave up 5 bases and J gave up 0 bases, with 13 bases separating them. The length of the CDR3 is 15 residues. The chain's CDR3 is CASSPTANMNTEAFF. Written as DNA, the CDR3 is TGTGCCAGCAGCCCGACAGCTAACATGAACACTGAAGCTTTCTTT. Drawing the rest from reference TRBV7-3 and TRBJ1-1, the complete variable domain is GAGVSQTPSNKVTEKGKYVELRCDPISGHTALYWYRQSLGQGPEFLIYFQGTGAADDSGLPNDRFFAVRPEGSVSTLKIQRTERGDSAVYLCASSPTANMNTEAFFGQGTRLTVV.

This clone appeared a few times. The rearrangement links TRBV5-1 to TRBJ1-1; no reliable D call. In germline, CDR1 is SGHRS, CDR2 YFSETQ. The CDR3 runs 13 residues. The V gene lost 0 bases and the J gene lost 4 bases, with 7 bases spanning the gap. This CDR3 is CASSLEGSTEAFF. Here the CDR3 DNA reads TGCGCCAGCAGCTTGGAAGGGTCCACTGAAGCTTTCTTT.

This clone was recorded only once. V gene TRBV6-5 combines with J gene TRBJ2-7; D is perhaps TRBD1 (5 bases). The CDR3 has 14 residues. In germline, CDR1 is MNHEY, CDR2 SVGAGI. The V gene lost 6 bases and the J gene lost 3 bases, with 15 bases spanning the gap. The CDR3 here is CASSPRTLRYEQYF. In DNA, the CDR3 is TGTGCCAGCAGCCCACGGACACTCCGCTACGAGCAGTACTTC.

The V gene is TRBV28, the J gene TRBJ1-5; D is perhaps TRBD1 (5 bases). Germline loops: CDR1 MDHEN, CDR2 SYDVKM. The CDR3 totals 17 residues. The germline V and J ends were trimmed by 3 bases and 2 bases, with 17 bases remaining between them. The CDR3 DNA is TGTGCCAGCAGTTTGGGATGGGGGTTTGGACGCAATCAGCCCCAGCATTTT. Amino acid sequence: CASSLGWGFGRNQPQHF.

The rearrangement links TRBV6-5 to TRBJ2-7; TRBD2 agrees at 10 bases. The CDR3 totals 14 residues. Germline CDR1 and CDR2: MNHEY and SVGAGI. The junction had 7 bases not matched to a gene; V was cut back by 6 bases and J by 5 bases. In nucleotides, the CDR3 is TGTGCCAGCAGGATAGCGGGAGGCCGGGACGAGCAGTACTTC. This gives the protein CASRIAGGRDEQYF.

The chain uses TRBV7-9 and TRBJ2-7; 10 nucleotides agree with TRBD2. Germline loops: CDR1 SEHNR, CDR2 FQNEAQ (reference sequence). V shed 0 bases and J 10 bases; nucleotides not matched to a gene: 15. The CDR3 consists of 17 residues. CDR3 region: CASSLAPGPSGRVEQYF. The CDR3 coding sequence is TGTGCCAGCAGCTTAGCGCCGGGGCCTAGCGGGAGAGTTGAACAGTACTTC. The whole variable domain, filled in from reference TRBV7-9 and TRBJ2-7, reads DTGVSQNPRHKITKRGQNVTFRCDPISEHNRLYWYRQTLGQGPEFLTYFQNEAQLEKSRLLSDRFSAERPKGSFSTLEIQRTEQGDSAMYLCASSLAPGPSGRVEQYFGPGTRLTVT.